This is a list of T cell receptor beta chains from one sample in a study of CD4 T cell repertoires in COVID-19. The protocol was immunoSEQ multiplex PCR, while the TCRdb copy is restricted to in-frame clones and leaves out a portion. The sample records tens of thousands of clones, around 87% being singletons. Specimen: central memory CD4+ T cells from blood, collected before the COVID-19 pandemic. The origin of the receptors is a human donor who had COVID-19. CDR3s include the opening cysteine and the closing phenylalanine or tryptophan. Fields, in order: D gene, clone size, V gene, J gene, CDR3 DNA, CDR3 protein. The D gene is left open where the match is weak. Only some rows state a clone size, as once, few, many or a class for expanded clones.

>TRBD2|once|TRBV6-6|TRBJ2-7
TGTGCCAGCAACTACGATGGACTAGCGGGGGGGCGGGAGCAGTACTTC
CASNYDGLAGGREQYF
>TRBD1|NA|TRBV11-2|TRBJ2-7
TGTGCCAGCACCTTTGGGGACAGGGTTGGCGAGCAGTACTTC
CASTFGDRVGEQYF
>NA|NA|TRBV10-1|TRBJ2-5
TGCGCCAGCAGTGACACAGCTCGACAAGAGACCCAGTACTTC
CASSDTARQETQYF
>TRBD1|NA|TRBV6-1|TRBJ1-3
TGTGCCAGCAGTGCTGGGACAGGGGATGGAAACACCATATATTTT
CASSAGTGDGNTIYF
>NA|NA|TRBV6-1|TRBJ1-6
TGTGCCAGCAGTGAAGTTGTCAGCTCCTATAATTCACCCCTCCACTTT
CASSEVVSSYNSPLHF
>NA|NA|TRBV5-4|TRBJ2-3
TGTGCCAGCAGCCAGTCGGGGGGCGGCACAGATACGCAGTATTTT
CASSQSGGGTDTQYF
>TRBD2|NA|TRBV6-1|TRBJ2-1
TGTGCCAGCATAGACCTAGCGGGAGTCTCCAATGAGCAGTTCTTC
CASIDLAGVSNEQFF
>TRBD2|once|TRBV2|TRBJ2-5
TGTGCCAGCAGTTCGGGACTAGCGGGGGAGACCCAGTACTTC
CASSSGLAGETQYF
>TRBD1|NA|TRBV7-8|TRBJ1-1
TGTGCCAGCAGCCGAGGACAGGGAGGTTTCACTGAAGCTTTCTTT
CASSRGQGGFTEAFF
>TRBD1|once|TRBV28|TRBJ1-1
TGTGCCAGCAAATTACAGGGGCCAGGGTCAGCTTTCTTT
CASKLQGPGSAFF
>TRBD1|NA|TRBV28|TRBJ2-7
TGTGCCAGCGGGTTTACCGGGACAGTTATTCGGGAGCAGTACTTC
CASGFTGTVIREQYF
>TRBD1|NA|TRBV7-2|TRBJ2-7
TGTGCCAGCAGCTCCGGGACAGGGTACTACGAGCAGTACTTC
CASSSGTGYYEQYF
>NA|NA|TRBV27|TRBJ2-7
TGTGCCAGCAGTTTATTGCGGGGAGCCTACGAGCAGTACTTC
CASSLLRGAYEQYF
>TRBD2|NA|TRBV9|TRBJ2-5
TGTGCCAGCAGCGACGGGACTAGCGGGGGGGCAGAAGAGACCCAGTACTTC
CASSDGTSGGAEETQYF
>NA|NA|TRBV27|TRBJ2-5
TGTGCCAGCAGTACCCCCGCAGGAGGGCAAGAGACCCAGTACTTC
CASSTPAGGQETQYF
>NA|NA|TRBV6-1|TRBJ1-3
TGTGCCAGCCCGGTAACCTCTGGAAACACCATATATTTT
CASPVTSGNTIYF
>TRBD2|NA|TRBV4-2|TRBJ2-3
TGTGCCAGCAGCCCGCGGACTAGCGGAAGCACAGATACGCAGTATTTT
CASSPRTSGSTDTQYF
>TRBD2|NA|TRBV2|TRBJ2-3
TGTGCCCGACGACTAGCGGGGGGGGATACGCAGTATTTT
CARRLAGGDTQYF
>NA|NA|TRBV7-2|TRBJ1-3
TGTGCCAGCAGCTTAGGGGACATAGGAGGTGGCACCATATATTTT
CASSLGDIGGGTIYF
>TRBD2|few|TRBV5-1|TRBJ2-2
TGCGCCACGACGTCCCTAGCGGGAATGAGGGACACCGGGGAGCTGTTTTTT
CATTSLAGMRDTGELFF
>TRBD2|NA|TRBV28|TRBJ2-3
TGTGCCAGCAGCCCCACCGCCGGGAGGGGTCCAGATACGCAGTATTTT
CASSPTAGRGPDTQYF
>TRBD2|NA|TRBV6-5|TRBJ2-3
TGTGCCAGCTCCAGAAGCGGGACTGCGCAGTATTTT
CASSRSGTAQYF
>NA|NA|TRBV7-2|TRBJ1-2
TGTGCCAGCAGGCCGATTCAGGGTTATGGCTACACCTTC
CASRPIQGYGYTF
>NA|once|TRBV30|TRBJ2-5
TGTGCCTGGAGTCCAGGTGGGGAGACCCAGTACTTC
CAWSPGGETQYF
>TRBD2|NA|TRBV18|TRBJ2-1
TGTGCCAGCTCAAGGGGACTAGCGGGAGAGGAGCAGTTCTTC
CASSRGLAGEEQFF
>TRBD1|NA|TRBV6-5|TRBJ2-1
TGTGCCAGCAGTCGAGGACAGGGCCCTTACAATGAGCAGTTCTTC
CASSRGQGPYNEQFF
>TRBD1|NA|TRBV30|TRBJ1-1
TGTGCCTGGACAGGGGGACGGGGTACTGAAGCTTTCTTT
CAWTGGRGTEAFF
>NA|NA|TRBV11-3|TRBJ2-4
TGTGCCAGCAGCCCCAGTTCCGGGAGTGACATTCAGTACTTC
CASSPSSGSDIQYF
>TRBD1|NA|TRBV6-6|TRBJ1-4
TGTGCCAGCAGTCCACAGGGACAGCCTAATGAAAAACTGTTTTTT
CASSPQGQPNEKLFF
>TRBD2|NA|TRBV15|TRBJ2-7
TGTGCCACCAGCAGGGGCTTGGGGGAGGGTTTCTACGAGCAGTACTTC
CATSRGLGEGFYEQYF